The rows below give T cell receptor beta chains drawn from one sample of a study of cytomegalovirus exposure and HLA in healthy donors. Libraries were prepared by immunoSEQ multiplex PCR; TCRdb keeps only in-frame clonotypes and omits some of them. The sample carries some 210,000 clones, roughly 87% recorded once. Sequences were obtained from PBMCs. These receptors came from a woman younger than 30 in good health and CMV-seropositive. CDR3s include the opening cysteine and the closing phenylalanine or tryptophan. Each record gives: clone size, J gene, D gene, V gene, CDR3 DNA, CDR3 protein. A D gene is named only where the DNA matches it firmly. Rows give clone size only sometimes, using once, few, many, or a class for an expanded clone.

. | TRBJ2-7 | TRBD2 | TRBV6-6 | TGTGCCAGCAGTCCCCTCGGGGGGATATCCTACGAGCAGTACTTC | CASSPLGGISYEQYF
. | TRBJ2-7 | TRBD2 | TRBV7-6 | TGTGCCAGCAGCTTTGAACTAGCGGGAGGTTACGAGCAGTACTTC | CASSFELAGGYEQYF
. | TRBJ2-1 | . | TRBV2 | TGTGCCAGCAGGATCAGATCGGAGGTTTGGGAGCAGTTCTTC | CASRIRSEVWEQFF
. | TRBJ1-1 | TRBD1 | TRBV6-5 | TGTGCCAGCAGCCCCCAGACAGGGGCTGAAGCTTTCTTT | CASSPQTGAEAFF
. | TRBJ2-2 | . | TRBV25-1 | TGTGCCAGCAGTGAGCCCCTTGACGGGACTGCTAAGACCGGGGAGCTGTTTTTT | CASSEPLDGTAKTGELFF
. | TRBJ2-2 | . | TRBV5-1 | TGCGCCAGCAATAGGGGGAACACCGGGGAGCTGTTTTTT | CASNRGNTGELFF
. | TRBJ2-1 | TRBD1 | TRBV9 | TGTGCCAGCAGCGGATGGACAGGGGTGAATGAGCAGTTCTTC | CASSGWTGVNEQFF
. | TRBJ2-1 | . | TRBV27 | TGTGCCAGCAGTTTTGGAGGTCTCCTCAATGAGCAGTTCTTC | CASSFGGLLNEQFF
. | TRBJ1-2 | TRBD1 | TRBV9 | TGTGCCAGCAGCGCCAAACCGGGACAGGCCCTATATGGCTACACCTTC | CASSAKPGQALYGYTF
. | TRBJ2-3 | . | TRBV13 | TGTGCCAGCAGCTCGTGGGTTTACGGAGGGGATACGCAGTATTTT | CASSSWVYGGDTQYF
. | TRBJ2-7 | . | TRBV2 | TGTGCCAGCAGTTTGACTAGTCTCAGCTCCTACGAGCAGTACTTC | CASSLTSLSSYEQYF
. | TRBJ1-1 | . | TRBV5-6 | TGTGCCAGCAGCTTGTTTGAGGAGACTGAAGCTTTCTTT | CASSLFEETEAFF
. | TRBJ2-1 | . | TRBV28 | TGTGCCAGCAGTTTTGGGACGGGAGAATACAATGAGCAGTTCTTC | CASSFGTGEYNEQFF
. | TRBJ2-7 | . | TRBV19 | TGTGCCAGTAGTATGGGCGGGTCTAGCGCAGAGCAGTACTTC | CASSMGGSSAEQYF
. | TRBJ2-7 | TRBD1 | TRBV5-1 | TGCGCCAGCAGCTATTGGACAGGGTATGGGGAGCAGTACTTC | CASSYWTGYGEQYF
once | TRBJ2-7 | TRBD2 | TRBV10-3 | TGTGCCATCTCTACCTCGACGGGACTAAGCTCCTACGAGCAGTACTTC | CAISTSTGLSSYEQYF
few | TRBJ2-7 | TRBD1 | TRBV11-2 | TGTGCCAGCAGCCATCCGACAGGGAACTACGAGCAGTACTTC | CASSHPTGNYEQYF
. | TRBJ2-7 | . | TRBV13 | TGTGCCAGCAGCTTGAGAGGCGAGCAGTACTTC | CASSLRGEQYF
. | TRBJ1-5 | . | TRBV23-1 | TGCGCCAGCAGTCAAAGTAAGACGGCCCGGGATCAGCCCCAGCATTTT | CASSQSKTARDQPQHF
. | TRBJ1-3 | TRBD1 | TRBV11-2 | TGTGCCAGCAGCCAGGGACAGGGTGGTGGAAACACCATATATTTT | CASSQGQGGGNTIYF
once | TRBJ1-5 | TRBD1 | TRBV4-1 | TGCGCCAGCAGTACCGTCGGGACAGGGATTGATCAGCCCCAGCATTTT | CASSTVGTGIDQPQHF
. | TRBJ1-5 | TRBD1 | TRBV30 | TGTGCCTACTGGGACAGGGAGGGACCTTCTAGCAATCAGCCCCAGCATTTT | CAYWDREGPSSNQPQHF
. | TRBJ1-1 | TRBD1 | TRBV5-1 | TGCGCCAGCAGCTTCGGATGGGACAGACCAAACACTGAAGCTTTCTTT | CASSFGWDRPNTEAFF
. | TRBJ1-4 | . | TRBV10-1 | TGCGCCAGCAGTCCCGGGTCCTTTAATGAAAAACTGTTTTTT | CASSPGSFNEKLFF
. | TRBJ2-1 | . | TRBV2 | TGTGCCAGCAGTGACCCCGGGTCACCATACAATGAGCAGTTCTTC | CASSDPGSPYNEQFF
. | TRBJ2-3 | . | TRBV7-2 | TGTGCCAGCAGCTTATGGCAGGGCACAGATACGCAGTATTTT | CASSLWQGTDTQYF
. | TRBJ1-5 | TRBD1 | TRBV15 | TGTGCCACCAGCAGAGTTACCAGGGGGAATCGTCAGCCCCAGCATTTT | CATSRVTRGNRQPQHF
. | TRBJ2-1 | TRBD2 | TRBV27 | TGTGCCAGCAGTGTGGCCGGGGGGTACAATGAGCAGTTCTTC | CASSVAGGYNEQFF
. | TRBJ1-2 | . | TRBV27 | TGTGCCAGCAGTCTTACAGGCCCCTCTTCTAACTATGGCTACACCTTC | CASSLTGPSSNYGYTF
. | TRBJ2-7 | . | TRBV27 | TGTGCCAGCAGTTTCTCTATACCGGGACAAACCTCCTACGAGCAGTACTTC | CASSFSIPGQTSYEQYF
. | TRBJ1-1 | . | TRBV21-1 | TGTGCCAGCAGCAAAGTAGAGGGCATTATGAACACTGAAGCTTTCTTT | CASSKVEGIMNTEAFF
few | TRBJ2-2 | TRBD2 | TRBV5-1 | TGCGCCAGCAGCTTGGCTCTAGCGGGAGGGGAGCTGTTTTTT | CASSLALAGGELFF
. | TRBJ2-1 | . | TRBV5-8 | TGTGCCAGCAGCTTCCCGGCGCGGGGTGAGCAGTTCTTC | CASSFPARGEQFF
. | TRBJ1-2 | TRBD1 | TRBV6-5 | TGTGCCAGCAGTTATGCGACAGGGCTCTATGGCTACACCTTC | CASSYATGLYGYTF
. | TRBJ1-1 | . | TRBV19 | TGTGCCAGTAGTATTGTCGGGGGGGGCACTGAAGCTTTCTTT | CASSIVGGGTEAFF
. | TRBJ2-3 | . | TRBV5-1 | TGCGCCAGCAGCTCACCGCCCCCTAGCGCCTCTCTTTCTAGCACAGATACGCAGTATTTT | CASSSPPPSASLSSTDTQYF
. | TRBJ2-2 | TRBD2 | TRBV9 | TGTGCCAGCAGCGTTAGCGGGACGAACACCGGGGAGCTGTTTTTT | CASSVSGTNTGELFF
. | TRBJ1-2 | . | TRBV11-3 | TGTGCCAGCAGCCAAGACCAGGGGAATGACTATGGCTACACCTTC | CASSQDQGNDYGYTF
once | TRBJ1-4 | . | TRBV6-1 | TGTGCCAGCAGCCACCCGGGAGGGCGGCAAAAACTGTTTTTT | CASSHPGGRQKLFF
. | TRBJ2-5 | TRBD2 | TRBV7-2 | TGTGCCAGCAGCTTAGTTGCTAGCGGGCAAGAGACCCAGTACTTC | CASSLVASGQETQYF
. | TRBJ2-1 | . | TRBV25-1 | TGTGCCAGCAGTGAATATGGCGGCGCTAGCTCCTACAATGAGCAGTTCTTC | CASSEYGGASSYNEQFF
. | TRBJ2-1 | . | TRBV7-8 | TGTGCCAGCAGGCGATGGATCCGGGACTCCTCAAATGAGCAGTTCTTC | CASRRWIRDSSNEQFF
. | TRBJ2-5 | . | TRBV28 | TGTGCCAGCAGACAGGGCCGGACGTGGGAGACCCAGTACTTC | CASRQGRTWETQYF
. | TRBJ2-1 | TRBD2 | TRBV10-3 | TGTGCCATCAGTGAGAGAGTACTAGCGGGAAGCAATGAGCAGTTCTTC | CAISERVLAGSNEQFF
. | TRBJ2-1 | TRBD2 | TRBV7-2 | TGTGCCAGCAGCTTAACCTCAGCGGGAGGGCCGTATGAGCAGTTCTTC | CASSLTSAGGPYEQFF
. | TRBJ2-7 | . | TRBV15 | TGTGCCACCAGCAGACCGGGGAGTACGACCTACGAGCAGTACTTC | CATSRPGSTTYEQYF
. | TRBJ2-3 | . | TRBV28 | TGTGCCAGCAGTTCCGGCGGGACGACGCAGTATTTT | CASSSGGTTQYF
. | TRBJ2-7 | TRBD1 | TRBV27 | TGTGCCAGCAGCTCACCGACCGGGACAGGACTCGAGCAGTACTTC | CASSSPTGTGLEQYF
once | TRBJ2-1 | . | TRBV29-1 | TGCAGCGTTGAAGATCGCGGCAGGGTGGTCAATGAGCAGTTCTTC | CSVEDRGRVVNEQFF
. | TRBJ2-1 | . | TRBV4-1 | TGCGCCAGCAGCCAAGATGCGCGGGGTTACAATGAGCAGTTCTTC | CASSQDARGYNEQFF
. | TRBJ2-4 | TRBD2 | TRBV5-1 | TGCGCCAGCAGAGGGGAGGGAAAAAACATTCAGTACTTC | CASRGEGKNIQYF
. | TRBJ2-7 | . | TRBV5-1 | TGCGCCAGCAGCTGGACACAGGGTGCGGGCGAGCAGTACTTC | CASSWTQGAGEQYF
. | TRBJ1-4 | . | TRBV28 | TGTGCCAGCAGTTTCGGCCTCGGGGATGAAAAACTGTTTTTT | CASSFGLGDEKLFF
once | TRBJ1-1 | . | TRBV2 | TGTGCCAGCAGTGAAGTACAGCTGAACACTGAAGCTTTCTTT | CASSEVQLNTEAFF
. | TRBJ2-7 | TRBD2 | TRBV19 | TGTGCCAGTAGTATAGCACTAGCGGGACTCGAGCAGTACTTC | CASSIALAGLEQYF
once | TRBJ1-4 | TRBD1 | TRBV2 | TGTGCCAGCAGCCCACAGGGGGTGAGGGAAAAACTGTTTTTT | CASSPQGVREKLFF
. | TRBJ2-4 | TRBD2 | TRBV5-4 | TGTGCCAGCAGCCCGGGGACTAGCGGGGCGGGGCCTGGGGGCATTCAGTACTTC | CASSPGTSGAGPGGIQYF
. | TRBJ1-2 | . | TRBV5-4 | TGTGCCAGCAGCTTGGGCGGGACTTCCTATGGCTACACCTTC | CASSLGGTSYGYTF
. | TRBJ1-5 | TRBD1 | TRBV27 | TGTGCCAGCAGTGCGGGACAGGAAAGCAATCAGCCCCAGCATTTT | CASSAGQESNQPQHF
. | TRBJ2-5 | . | TRBV5-1 | TGCGCCAGCAGCTTGGACAGGGACCTCCAAGAGACCCAGTACTTC | CASSLDRDLQETQYF